The 28 T cell receptor beta chains below were found in one sample sequenced in a study of CD4 T cells in relation to SARS-CoV-2 and coronaviruses. Clones were sequenced by immunoSEQ multiplex PCR, and TCRdb holds only the in-frame ones, with some missing. Among approximately 11,000 clones listed, about 81% were seen once. Their target antigens are unknown. CD4+ T cells from unexposed donors were obtained before the COVID-19 pandemic (2011-2018). CD4+ T cells were isolated from the cells after around eleven days of culture. Sequenced input: CD4+ T cells from PBMCs, cultured in vitro. The source is a human donor in good health.

V usage is TRBV5-1 and J usage is TRBJ2-3, with D maybe TRBD2 (6 bases). The ends were cut back, 3 bases at V and 0 bases at J, with 11 bases in the middle. Germline CDR1 and CDR2: SGHRS and YFSETQ. This CDR3 is built from 15 residues. The CDR3 DNA reads TGCGCCAGCAGCTCAATAGCGGTTAGCACAGATACGCAGTATTTT. Residues: CASSSIAVSTDTQYF.

V gene TRBV27 combines with J gene TRBJ2-7, with 14 nucleotides matching TRBD2. V shed 0 bases and J 7 bases; nucleotides not matched to a gene: 8. CDR1 MNHEY and CDR2 SMNVEV come from the germline V gene (reference sequence). CDR3 length: 17 residues. CDR3 bases: TGTGCCAGCAGTTTATCGGTGGGGACTAGCGGGAGCGGTGAGCAGTACTTC. Translated: CASSLSVGTSGSGEQYF.

The J gene is TRBJ2-7, the V gene TRBV7-9, with TRBD1 matching over 10 bases. V shed 1 base, J shed 6 bases, and the junction held 3 bases outside the gene matches. The germline CDR1 and CDR2 sequences are SEHNR and FQNEAQ (reference sequence). There are 14 residues in the CDR3. CDR3 region: CASSLGQGAGEQYF. In DNA, the CDR3 is TGTGCCAGCAGCTTAGGACAGGGGGCGGGCGAGCAGTACTTC.

The chain joins TRBV7-9 to TRBJ2-3; D might be TRBD2 (6 bases). V dropped 1 base and J dropped 8 bases, with 10 bases sitting between them. The germline gives CDR1 SEHNR, CDR2 FQNEAQ (reference sequence). The CDR3 contains 13 residues. The CDR3 is CASSLVLGGTQYF. In DNA, the CDR3 is TGTGCCAGCAGCTTAGTTTTGGGAGGTACGCAGTATTTT. Together with reference TRBV7-9 and TRBJ2-3, the CDR3 gives the full variable domain: DTGVSQNPRHKITKRGQNVTFRCDPISEHNRLYWYRQTLGQGPEFLTYFQNEAQLEKSRLLSDRFSAERPKGSFSTLEIQRTEQGDSAMYLCASSLVLGGTQYFGPGTRLTVL.

The rearrangement links TRBV11-2 to TRBJ1-3; D remains unclear. The germline V gene has CDR1 SGHAT and CDR2 FQNNGV. Trimming left V 2 bases short and J 2 bases short, with 7 bases between. The CDR3 totals 14 residues. CDR3 loop: CASSLSPAGNTIYF. The CDR3 DNA reads as TGTGCCAGCAGCTTAAGCCCCGCTGGAAACACCATATATTTT. The whole variable domain, filled in from reference TRBV11-2 and TRBJ1-3, reads EAGVAQSPRYKIIEKRQSVAFWCNPISGHATLYWYQQILGQGPKLLIQFQNNGVVDDSQLPKDRFSAERLKGVDSTLKIQPAKLEDSAVYLCASSLSPAGNTIYFGEGSWLTVV.

This chain connects TRBV7-8 to TRBJ2-7, with 10 nucleotides matching TRBD1. The V gene's germline CDR1 is SGHVS and CDR2 FQNEAQ. The CDR3 covers 14 residues. Trimming at V came to 1 base and at J to 6 bases, leaving 3 bases not matched to a gene. The CDR3 DNA follows: TGTGCCAGCAGCTTAGGGGGACAGGGGTCCGAGCAGTACTTC. This translates into CASSLGGQGSEQYF.

The rearrangement links TRBV25-1 to TRBJ2-7; maybe TRBD2 (5 bases). CDR3 length: 13 amino acids. Per the germline V gene, CDR1 is MGHDK and CDR2 is SYGVNS. V gave up 1 base and J gave up 4 bases, with 8 bases separating them. This chain's CDR3 is CASSEFGGYEQYF. Here the CDR3 DNA reads TGTGCCAGCAGTGAATTCGGAGGTTACGAGCAGTACTTC.

The genes are TRBV6-5 and TRBJ1-1; 7 bases are shared with TRBD1. Trimming at V came to 6 bases and at J to 10 bases, leaving 5 bases not matched to a gene. The CDR3 totals 11 residues. Germline-derived CDR1 and CDR2 are MNHEY and SVGAGI. The CDR3: CASSQNRGAFF. In DNA form, the CDR3 reads TGTGCCAGCAGCCAGAACAGGGGAGCTTTCTTT.

The chain combines TRBV6-6 with TRBJ2-4, with TRBD2 matching over 8 bases. The V gene end was trimmed by 6 bases and the J gene end by 16 bases; junction bases not matched to a gene: 14. The CDR3 spans 13 residues. CDR1 is MNHNY and CDR2 is SVGAGI in the germline V gene (reference sequence). In nucleotides, the CDR3 is TGTGCCAGCAGCCCCATACGGGGGGGAGGGAACTACTTC. Residues: CASSPIRGGGNYF.

The CDR3 nucleotides read TGTGCCAGCAGCTTGAATGGGGCCTACGAGCAGTACTTC. It translates to CASSLNGAYEQYF. V is TRBV5-4 and J is TRBJ2-7; D not resolved. Germline V gene lookup returns CDR1 SGHNT and CDR2 YYREEE (reference sequence). The CDR3 runs 13 residues. V was shortened by 1 base and J by 2 bases, with 7 bases between the two germline ends.

The V and J genes are TRBV5-5 and TRBJ2-5, with 11 bases that match TRBD2. The CDR3 has 15 residues. Per the germline V gene, CDR1 is SGHKS and CDR2 is YYEKEE (reference sequence). J was trimmed by 8 bases and V by 1 base; bases with no gene match: 7. The CDR3 nucleotides read TGTGCCAGCAGCTTGTCGGTACTAGCGGGAGACACCCAGTACTTC. It is translated as CASSLSVLAGDTQYF.

J is TRBJ1-1 and V is TRBV10-3, with D possibly matching TRBD1 (5 bases). The CDR3 is made up of 13 amino acids. CDR1 is ENHRY, CDR2 SYGVKD, per germline. Trimming removed 3 bases at V and 7 bases at J, with 12 bases between. CDR3 loop: CAISEGTDFEAFF. The CDR3 nucleotides read TGTGCCATCAGTGAAGGGACGGATTTTGAAGCTTTCTTT.

The V and J genes are TRBV19 and TRBJ1-2; 7 nucleotides agree with TRBD1. Germline CDR1 LNHDA, CDR2 SQIVND (reference sequence). The ends lost 6 bases at V and 3 bases at J; junction bases unmatched: 7. The CDR3 extends over 14 amino acids. CDR3 protein: CASSPNRGDYGYTF. For the CDR3, the DNA is TGTGCCAGTAGCCCAAACAGGGGTGACTATGGCTACACCTTC.

The rearrangement uses TRBV9 and TRBJ2-1, with D possibly matching TRBD2 (7 bases). Germline V gives CDR1 SGDLS, CDR2 YYNGEE. Between the trimmed V and J ends, which lost 0 bases and 6 bases, there was a span of 16 bases. The CDR3 contains 16 residues. CDR3 DNA: TGTGCCAGCAGCGTAGTGGTGGGGGGGCTTCCCAATGAGCAGTTCTTC. Translation: CASSVVVGGLPNEQFF. Full variable domain (remainder filled in from reference TRBV9 and TRBJ2-1): DSGVTQTPKHLITATGQRVTLRCSPRSGDLSVYWYQQSLDQGLQFLIQYYNGEERAKGNILERFSAQQFPDLHSELNLSSLELGDSALYFCASSVVVGGLPNEQFFGPGTRLTVL.

This clone was seen only a few times. The rearrangement joins TRBV10-3 to TRBJ1-1; D is unresolved. The CDR3 totals 14 residues. The V gene's germline CDR1 is ENHRY and CDR2 SYGVKD. V was clipped by 0 bases and J by 2 bases, with 7 bases between them. The CDR3 DNA reads TGTGCCATCAGTGAGTCTACCGCCAACACTGAAGCTTTCTTT. Encoded protein: CAISESTANTEAFF.

This chain joins TRBV2 and TRBJ2-1, with D possibly TRBD1 on 5 matching bases. Trimming pared 2 bases from V and 4 bases from J, leaving 9 bases between. The CDR3 consists of 14 residues. Germline CDR1 is SNHLY and CDR2 is FYNNEI. This chain's CDR3 is CASSEFAGYNEQFF. The CDR3 nucleotides read TGTGCCAGCAGTGAATTTGCAGGGTACAATGAGCAGTTCTTC.

The table lists this clone with a count of one. The V call is TRBV21-1, the J call TRBJ1-3. TRBV21-1 is deemed a pseudogene. There are 16 residues in the CDR3. CDR3 bases: TGTGCCAGCAGCAGGCGGGGCTATTTCTCTGGAAACACCATATATTTT. Its protein product is CASSRRGYFSGNTIYF.

The chain carries TRBV4-3 and TRBJ2-2, with D perhaps TRBD1 or TRBD2 (6 bases each). CDR3 length: 14 amino acids. Germline CDR1 LGHNA, CDR2 YSLEER. Trimming pared 0 bases from V and 10 bases from J, leaving 12 bases between. The CDR3 protein is CASSQERGAVELFF. For the CDR3, the DNA is TGCGCCAGCAGCCAAGAGAGGGGGGCGGTGGAGCTGTTTTTT.

The chain employs TRBV9 and TRBJ2-3; tentatively, D is TRBD2 (5 bases). Trimming pared 3 bases from V and 3 bases from J, leaving 14 bases between. CDR3 length: 15 residues. CDR1 is SGDLS, CDR2 YYNGEE, per germline. The chain's CDR3 is CASSDTSMGTDTQYF. CDR3 DNA sequence: TGTGCCAGCAGCGATACTAGTATGGGGACAGATACGCAGTATTTT.

The gene calls are TRBV7-2 and TRBJ2-7, with unresolved D. V gave up 5 bases and J gave up 6 bases, with 17 bases separating them. The CDR3 runs to 14 residues. The germline V gene encodes CDR1 SGHTA and CDR2 FQGNSA. The CDR3 is CASSPRGRAAEQYF. The CDR3, as DNA: TGTGCCAGCAGCCCCCGAGGAAGAGCCGCCGAGCAGTACTTC.

CDR3 DNA: TGTGCCAGTACCTTACGACAGGATCGGGAGCCCCAGCATTTT. This translates into CASTLRQDREPQHF. The V gene is TRBV19, the J gene TRBJ1-5, with D tentatively TRBD1 (6 bases). V lost 7 bases and J lost 8, with 18 bases in between. The CDR3 is 14 amino acids. Germline V lookup: CDR1 LNHDA, CDR2 SQIVND (reference sequence).

Only a few counts were recorded for this clone. This chain uses TRBV19 with TRBJ2-7; possibly TRBD2 for D (5 bases). The CDR3 totals 14 residues. The germline CDR1 and CDR2 sequences are LNHDA and SQIVND (reference sequence). Trimming shortened V by 6 bases and J by 4 bases, and 16 bases separated the two germline ends. This CDR3 reads CASSRRGSEYEQYF. In DNA form, the CDR3 reads TGTGCCAGTAGCCGAAGAGGTAGCGAGTACGAGCAGTACTTC. The entire variable domain, with the rest obtained from reference TRBV19 and TRBJ2-7, is as follows: DGGITQSPKYLFRKEGQNVTLSCEQNLNHDAMYWYRQDPGQGLRLIYYSQIVNDFQKGDIAEGYSVSREKKESFPLTVTSAQKNPTAFYLCASSRRGSEYEQYFGPGTRLTVT.

The chain recombines TRBV14 with TRBJ1-2; D ambiguous. The germline gives CDR1 SGHDN, CDR2 FVKESK. Trimming stripped 5 bases from V and 8 bases from J, with 15 bases between. The CDR3 has 13 residues. The CDR3 bases are TGTGCCAGCAGCAAAAACCGGGTAGGGGGCTACACCTTC. Amino acids: CASSKNRVGGYTF.

This clone appeared a single time. CDR3 in amino acids: CASSPPGTGAAEKLFF. DNA of the CDR3: TGTGCCAGCAGTCCTCCCGGGACAGGGGCGGCTGAAAAACTGTTTTTT. The V gene is TRBV25-1, the J gene TRBJ1-4; 10 bases match TRBD1. After removal of 5 bases from V and 7 bases from J, the junction contained 10 bases not matched to a gene. The length of the CDR3 is 16 residues. Germline V gene data show CDR1 as MGHDK and CDR2 as SYGVNS.

The rearrangement links TRBV6-6 to TRBJ2-1; 8 bases agree with TRBD2. Germline V gene lookup returns CDR1 MNHNY and CDR2 SVGAGI (reference sequence). The J segment lost 7 bases and the V segment lost 2 bases, leaving 7 bases of the junction unmatched. The length of the CDR3 is 15 residues. The CDR3 loop reads CASSYQAGGENEQFF. The CDR3 region has the DNA TGTGCCAGCAGTTACCAGGCGGGAGGAGAGAATGAGCAGTTCTTC.

The chain recombines TRBV11-2 with TRBJ2-7; 9 nucleotides agree with TRBD1. After removal of 5 bases from V and 5 bases from J, the junction contained 4 bases not matched to a gene. CDR3 size: 13 residues. Germline V lookup: CDR1 SGHAT, CDR2 FQNNGV. This chain's CDR3 is CASSRTGDHEQYF. Written as DNA, the CDR3 is TGTGCCAGCAGCCGGACAGGGGACCACGAGCAGTACTTC.

The CDR3: CASSEMGAGELFF. For the CDR3, the DNA is TGTGCCAGCAGTGAGATGGGGGCCGGGGAGCTGTTTTTT. The chain carries TRBV25-1 and TRBJ2-2, with D possibly being TRBD1 or TRBD2 (5 bases each). Trimming removed 3 bases from V and 6 bases from J, with 8 bases in between. CDR1 MGHDK and CDR2 SYGVNS come from the germline V gene. The length of the CDR3 is 13 residues.

The gene calls are TRBV21-1 and TRBJ1-1; the D call TRBD1 from the table was never checked on the DNA. TRBV21-1 is reported as a pseudogene. This CDR3 has 19 residues. The CDR3 spells CASSKVIRDRGPGDTEAFF. In DNA, the CDR3 is TGTGCCAGCAGCAAAGTGATTAGGGACAGGGGGCCTGGGGACACTGAAGCTTTCTTT.